This T cell receptor (beta chain) was recorded in a study of blood T cell repertoires in COVID-19. Study-wide background: The United States, Italy and Spain were the sources of the acute and convalescent COVID-19 samples.

As originally analysed: Amplification from reference gene primers served as the basis for estimated nucleated cell counts. Libraries were prepared by immunoSEQ multiplex PCR; TCRdb keeps only in-frame clonotypes and omits some of them. V and J calls plus clone size are reproduced from that table; the DNA served to infer D and trimming. The table includes more than 200,000 clones, 70% to 85% detected once. The germline CDR1 and CDR2 sequences are MGHDK and SYGVNS. The V end was cut by 1 base, the J end by 7 bases, with 19 bases between. This CDR3 contains 16 residues. This sequence was found in an elderly woman with active or convalescent COVID-19. The specimen sequenced was peripheral blood. This rearrangement joins TRBV25-1 to TRBJ1-1; tentatively, D is TRBD1 (5 bases). In nucleotides, the CDR3 is TGTGCCAGCAGTGAATTCCGGACACCCCAGGAGGGTGAAGCTTTCTTT. Encoded protein: CASSEFRTPQEGEAFF.